The 8 T cell receptor beta chains reported below all come from one sample, sequenced in a study of human CD8 memory T cell subsets. TCR beta libraries were made by UMI-labeled 5' RACE. TCRdb re-called the 5' RACE reads and shows each CDR3 protein once, DNA omitted. The sample totals 9,000 to 15,000 distinct CDR3 sequences. Material: CD8+ T cells from PBMCs. Receptors were obtained from a human donor in good health.

The chain employs TRBV5-4 and TRBJ1-1; TCRdb proposes TRBD1, but this gene call is untestable without DNA. CDR1 is SGHNT and CDR2 is YYREEE in the germline V gene (reference sequence). This CDR3 has 12 amino acids. The CDR3 here is CASGPRGTEAFF.

The genes are TRBV11-2 and TRBJ2-3; TCRdb reports TRBD2, a call that lacks DNA to check it against. CDR3 length: 16 residues. CDR1 SGHAT and CDR2 FQNNGV come from the germline V gene. CDR3: CASSLGSSRSTDTQYF.

The V gene is TRBV29-1, the J gene TRBJ2-1; TCRdb's D call of TRBD2 is untestable without DNA. Germline CDR1 reads SQVTM; CDR2 reads ANQGSEA. The CDR3 sequence is 13 residues long. The CDR3 here is CSVETSSLYEQFF.

The chain couples TRBV2 to TRBJ2-1. Per germline, CDR1 SNHLY and CDR2 FYNNEI. The CDR3 covers 13 residues. CDR3: CASKVWSDNEQFF. Looking up the rest from reference TRBV2 and TRBJ2-1 gives the full variable domain: EPEVTQTPSHQVTQMGQEVILRCVPISNHLYFYWYRQILGQKVEFLVSFYNNEISEKSEIFDDQFSVERPDGSNFTLKIRSTKLEDSAMYFCASKVWSDNEQFFGPGTRLTVL.

The rearrangement joins TRBV29-1 to TRBJ2-5; no DNA is available, so the TRBD2 call from TCRdb remains unchecked. CDR3 length: 16 residues. CDR1 is SQVTM and CDR2 is ANQGSEA in the germline V gene. Here the CDR3 reads CSVEDGAAGAQETQYF.

The genes are TRBV13 and TRBJ1-4; without DNA, the TCRdb call of TRBD1 cannot be checked. Germline lookup yields CDR1 PRHDT and CDR2 FYEKMQ (reference sequence). CDR3 length: 13 amino acids. CDR3 residues: CASSLRGRQKLFF.

The CDR3 sequence is CASSYMGVTTEAFF. The chain carries TRBV6-2 or TRBV6-3 and TRBJ1-1; there is no DNA to check the TCRdb D call of TRBD1. This CDR3 has 14 residues. Germline CDR1 is MNHEY and CDR2 is SVGEGT.

The V gene is TRBV5-1, the J gene TRBJ1-2; checking the TCRdb D call of TRBD1 is not possible without DNA. Germline-derived CDR1 and CDR2 are SGHRS and YFSETQ. This CDR3 has 15 residues. CDR3: CASSLEDREMDGYTF. Drawing the rest from reference TRBV5-1 and TRBJ1-2, the complete variable domain is KAGVTQTPRYLIKTRGQQVTLSCSPISGHRSVSWYQQTPGQGLQFLFEYFSETQRNKGNFPGRFSGRQFSNSRSEMNVSTLELGDSALYLCASSLEDREMDGYTFGSGTRLTVV.